This note documents a single T cell receptor beta chain sequence. The sample is drawn from a study of blood T cells in healthy people across ages. CDR1 and CDR2 (germline): LGHNA, YSLEER. The CDR3 covers 20 residues. Unmatched junction bases numbered 14, after V lost 0 bases and J lost 3 bases. Alongside a J-beta primer mix, a sample-barcoded 5' primer served in a second PCR lasting about 7 to 12 cycles. Individual samples furnished no less than 2.5 million CDR3-containing paired-end reads apiece. Using its own MiXCR run on the 5' RACE reads, TCRdb lists one record per CDR3 protein. The table records 800,000 or so distinct CDR3 sequences, roughly 25% of them present only once. These data also featured in a second study, about T cells of mothers and their children. That source notes: Several children, together with their three healthy Caucasian mothers, made up the donors.

The chain has TRBV4-3 and TRBJ1-2; 12 bases map to TRBD1. The sequenced sample consisted of blood. The origin of this receptor is a boy younger than 18 in good health. As DNA, the CDR3 is TGCGCCAGCAGCCAAGATATGCACACGGGACAGGGGGCGGTAGACTATGGCTACACCTTC. Its translation is CASSQDMHTGQGAVDYGYTF.